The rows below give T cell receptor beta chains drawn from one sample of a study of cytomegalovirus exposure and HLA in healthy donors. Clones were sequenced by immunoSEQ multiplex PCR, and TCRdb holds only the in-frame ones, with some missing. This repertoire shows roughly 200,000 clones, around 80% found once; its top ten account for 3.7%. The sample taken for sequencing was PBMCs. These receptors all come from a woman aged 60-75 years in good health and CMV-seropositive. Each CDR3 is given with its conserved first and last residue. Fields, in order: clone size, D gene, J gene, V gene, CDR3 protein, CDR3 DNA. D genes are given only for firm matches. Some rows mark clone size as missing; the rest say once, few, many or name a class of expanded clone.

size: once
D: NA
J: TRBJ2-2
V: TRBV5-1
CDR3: CASSLAAGSTGELFF
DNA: TGCGCCAGCAGCTTGGCCGCAGGTTCCACCGGGGAGCTGTTTTTT

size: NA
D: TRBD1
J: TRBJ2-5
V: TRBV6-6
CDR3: CASSDYRGERSAQYF
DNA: TGTGCCAGCAGTGACTACAGGGGTGAAAGATCGGCCCAGTACTTC

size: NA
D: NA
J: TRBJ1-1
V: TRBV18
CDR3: CASSPAGNTEAFF
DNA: TGTGCCAGCTCACCGGCGGGGAACACTGAAGCTTTCTTT

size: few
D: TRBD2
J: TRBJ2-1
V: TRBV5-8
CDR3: CASSFTGGYNEQFF
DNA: TGTGCCAGCAGCTTCACGGGGGGTTACAATGAGCAGTTCTTC

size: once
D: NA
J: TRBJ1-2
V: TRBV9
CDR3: CASSVVGGGGYTF
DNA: TGTGCCAGCAGCGTAGTAGGGGGAGGGGGCTACACCTTC

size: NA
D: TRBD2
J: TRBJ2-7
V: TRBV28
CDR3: CASIGGSGGAYEQYF
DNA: TGTGCCAGCATTGGGGGGAGCGGGGGTGCTTACGAGCAGTACTTC

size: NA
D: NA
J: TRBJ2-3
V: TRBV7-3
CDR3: CASSTGFDTQYF
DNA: TGTGCCAGCAGCACCGGTTTCGATACGCAGTATTTT

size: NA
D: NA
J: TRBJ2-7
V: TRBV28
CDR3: CASSRGGGAYEQYF
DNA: TGTGCCAGCAGCCGTGGGGGGGGCGCATACGAGCAGTACTTC

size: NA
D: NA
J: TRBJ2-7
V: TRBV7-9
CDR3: CASSLEGEGGEQYF
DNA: TGTGCCAGCAGCTTAGAGGGGGAAGGAGGCGAGCAGTACTTC

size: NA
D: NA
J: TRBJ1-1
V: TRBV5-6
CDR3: CASSLWDTQNTEAFF
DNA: TGTGCCAGCAGCCTGTGGGACACCCAAAACACTGAAGCTTTCTTT

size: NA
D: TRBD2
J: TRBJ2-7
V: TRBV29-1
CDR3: CSSRTSGDEQYF
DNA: TGCAGCTCGCGGACTAGCGGGGACGAGCAGTACTTC

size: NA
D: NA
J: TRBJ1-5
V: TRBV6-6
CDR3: CASSYSQGFSNQPQHF
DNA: TGTGCCAGCAGTTACTCACAGGGATTCAGCAATCAGCCCCAGCATTTT

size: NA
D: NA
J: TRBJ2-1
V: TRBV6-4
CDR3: CASSDPSSSNEQFF
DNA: TGTGCCAGCAGTGACCCATCTAGCAGTAACGAGCAGTTCTTC

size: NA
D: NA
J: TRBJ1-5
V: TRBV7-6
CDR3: CASSLRGGNQPQHF
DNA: TGTGCCAGCAGCTTACGGGGGGGCAATCAGCCCCAGCATTTT

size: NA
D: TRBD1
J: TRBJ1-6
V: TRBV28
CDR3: CASSFPKGQYNSPLHF
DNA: TGTGCCAGCAGTTTCCCCAAGGGACAGTATAATTCACCCCTCCACTTT

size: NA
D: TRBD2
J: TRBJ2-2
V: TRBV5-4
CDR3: CASSLSAGGPGELFF
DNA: TGTGCCAGCAGCTTGTCAGCGGGGGGGCCCGGGGAGCTGTTTTTT

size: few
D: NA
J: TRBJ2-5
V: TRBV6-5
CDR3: CASSYSGGGDQETQYF
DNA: TGTGCCAGCAGTTACTCGGGAGGGGGAGACCAAGAGACCCAGTACTTC

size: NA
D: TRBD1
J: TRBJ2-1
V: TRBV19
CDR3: CASSISTGVYNEQFF
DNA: TGTGCCAGTAGTATATCTACAGGGGTTTACAATGAGCAGTTCTTC

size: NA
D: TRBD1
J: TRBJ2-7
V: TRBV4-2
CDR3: CASSQIEGQGHEQYF
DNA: TGTGCCAGCAGCCAAATAGAGGGACAGGGCCACGAGCAGTACTTC

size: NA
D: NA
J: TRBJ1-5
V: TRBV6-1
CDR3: CASRWSGNQPQHF
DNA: TGTGCCAGCAGGTGGAGTGGCAATCAGCCCCAGCATTTT

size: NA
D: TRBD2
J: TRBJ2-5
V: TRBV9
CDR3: CASSPWTSGDFQETQYF
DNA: TGTGCCAGCAGCCCATGGACTAGCGGGGATTTCCAAGAGACCCAGTACTTC

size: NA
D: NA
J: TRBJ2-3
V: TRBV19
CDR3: CASSIRQGTDTQYF
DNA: TGTGCCAGTAGTATCAGACAGGGCACAGATACGCAGTATTTT

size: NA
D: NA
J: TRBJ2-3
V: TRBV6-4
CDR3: CASSDSGRRDTQYF
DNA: TGTGCCAGCAGTGACTCGGGCAGAAGAGATACGCAGTATTTT

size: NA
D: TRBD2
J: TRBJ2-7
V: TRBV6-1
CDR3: CASCPYLAGLYEQYF
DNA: TGTGCCAGCTGCCCTTACCTAGCGGGACTTTACGAGCAGTACTTC

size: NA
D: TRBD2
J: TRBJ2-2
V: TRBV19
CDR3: CASSILAGFTGELFF
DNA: TGTGCCAGTAGTATTCTAGCGGGATTCACCGGGGAGCTGTTTTTT

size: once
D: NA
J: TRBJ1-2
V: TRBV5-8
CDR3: CASRLQKGTFNYGYTF
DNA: TGTGCCAGCAGACTTCAAAAAGGGACTTTTAACTATGGCTACACCTTC

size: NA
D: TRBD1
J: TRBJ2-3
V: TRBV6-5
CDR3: CASRYRGSRTDTQYF
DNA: TGTGCCAGCAGGTACAGGGGGTCTAGAACAGATACGCAGTATTTT

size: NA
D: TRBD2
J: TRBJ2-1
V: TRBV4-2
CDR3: CASSQAHRASGNHLSYNEQFF
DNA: TGTGCCAGCAGCCAAGCCCATCGGGCTAGCGGCAACCACCTCTCCTACAATGAGCAGTTCTTC

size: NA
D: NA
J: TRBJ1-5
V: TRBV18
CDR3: CASSPPGAGNQPQHF
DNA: TGTGCCAGCTCACCACCGGGGGCAGGAAATCAGCCCCAGCATTTT

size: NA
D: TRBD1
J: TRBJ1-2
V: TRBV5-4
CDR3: CASRRTGAGNGYTF
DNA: TGTGCCAGCAGAAGGACAGGGGCTGGAAACGGCTACACCTTC

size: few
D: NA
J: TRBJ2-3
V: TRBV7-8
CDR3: CASSSHPLGTGGLARADTQYF
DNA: TGTGCCAGCAGCTCCCACCCCCTAGGGACAGGGGGACTAGCGAGGGCAGATACGCAGTATTTT

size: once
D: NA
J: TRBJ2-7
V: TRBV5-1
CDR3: CASSSGQPFLYEQYF
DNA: TGCGCCAGCAGCTCGGGACAACCCTTCCTCTACGAGCAGTACTTC

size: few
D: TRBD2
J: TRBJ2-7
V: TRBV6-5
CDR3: CASGSGGAFLEQYF
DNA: TGTGCCAGCGGTAGCGGGGGGGCTTTTCTCGAGCAGTACTTC

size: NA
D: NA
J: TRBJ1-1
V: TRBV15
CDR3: CATSRDRGKNTEAFF
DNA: TGTGCCACCAGCAGAGATAGAGGGAAGAACACTGAAGCTTTCTTT

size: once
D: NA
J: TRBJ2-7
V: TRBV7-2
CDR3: CASLSDKSSYEQYF
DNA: TGTGCCAGCCTCAGTGACAAGAGCTCCTACGAGCAGTACTTC

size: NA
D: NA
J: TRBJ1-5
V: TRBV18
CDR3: CASSPGQLRNQPQHF
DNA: TGTGCCAGCTCACCAGGGCAGCTAAGGAATCAGCCCCAGCATTTT

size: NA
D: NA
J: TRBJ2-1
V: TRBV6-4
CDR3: CASSAGGGYEQFF
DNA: TGTGCCAGCAGTGCTGGCGGGGGCTATGAGCAGTTCTTC

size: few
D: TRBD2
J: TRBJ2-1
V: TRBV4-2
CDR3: CASSQLIAGVGHEQFF
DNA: TGTGCCAGCAGCCAACTAATAGCGGGAGTGGGGCATGAGCAGTTCTTC

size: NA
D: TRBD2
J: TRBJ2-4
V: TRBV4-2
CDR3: CASSQEPSGSSNSQYF
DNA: TGTGCCAGCAGCCAGGAACCTAGCGGGTCCTCAAACAGTCAGTACTTC

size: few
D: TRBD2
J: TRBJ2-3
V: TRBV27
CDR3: CASSPGLASTDTQYF
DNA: TGTGCCAGCAGTCCGGGACTAGCGTCCACAGATACGCAGTATTTT

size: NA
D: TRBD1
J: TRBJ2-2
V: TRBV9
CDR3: CASDRQGVHTGELFF
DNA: TGTGCCAGCGACCGACAGGGCGTTCACACCGGGGAGCTGTTTTTT

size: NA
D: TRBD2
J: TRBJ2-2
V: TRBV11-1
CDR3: CASSLIRTSGRGTGELFF
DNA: TGTGCCAGCAGCTTAATCCGGACTAGCGGGAGAGGCACCGGGGAGCTGTTTTTT

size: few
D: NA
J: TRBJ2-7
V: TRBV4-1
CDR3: CASSPAGTGTYEQYF
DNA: TGCGCCAGCAGCCCCGCAGGGACGGGGACTTACGAGCAGTACTTC

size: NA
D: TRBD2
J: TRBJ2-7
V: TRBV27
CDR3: CASIPSASGSYEQYF
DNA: TGTGCCAGCATTCCGTCGGCTAGCGGGAGTTACGAGCAGTACTTC

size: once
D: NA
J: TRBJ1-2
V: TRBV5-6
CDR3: CASTLGGLTGSPFYRGYTF
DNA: TGTGCCAGCACCCTGGGGGGGCTAACCGGGTCTCCCTTTTATAGGGGCTACACCTTC

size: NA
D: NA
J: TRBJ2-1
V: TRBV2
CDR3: CASSRGLLSYNEQFF
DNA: TGTGCCAGCAGTAGAGGACTATTGTCCTACAATGAGCAGTTCTTC

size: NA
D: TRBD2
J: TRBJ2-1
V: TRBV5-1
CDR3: CASRREDSYNEQFF
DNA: TGCGCCAGCAGACGGGAGGACTCCTACAATGAGCAGTTCTTC

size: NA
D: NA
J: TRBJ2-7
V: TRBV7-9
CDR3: CASSLGAGSYEQYF
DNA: TGTGCCAGCAGCTTAGGAGCTGGCTCCTACGAGCAGTACTTC

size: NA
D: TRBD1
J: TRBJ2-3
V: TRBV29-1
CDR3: CSVGGQGSSYTQYF
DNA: TGCAGCGTTGGAGGACAGGGATCCTCTTATACGCAGTATTTT

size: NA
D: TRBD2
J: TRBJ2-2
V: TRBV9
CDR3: CASSVVMGGRASGELFF
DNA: TGTGCCAGCAGCGTAGTAATGGGTGGGAGGGCCTCCGGGGAGCTGTTTTTT

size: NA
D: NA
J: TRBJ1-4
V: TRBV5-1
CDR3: CASSLAAEGSEKLFF
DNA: TGCGCCAGCAGCTTGGCAGCAGAAGGGAGTGAAAAACTGTTTTTT

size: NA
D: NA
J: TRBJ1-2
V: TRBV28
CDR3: CASSFSDRYYGYTF
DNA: TGTGCCAGCAGTTTCTCCGACAGGTACTATGGCTACACCTTC